The 14 T cell receptor beta chains reported below all come from one sample, sequenced in a study of human thymus T cells. Libraries were prepared by immunoSEQ multiplex PCR; TCRdb keeps only in-frame clonotypes and omits some of them. The sample has roughly 130,000 clones; about 94% are singletons. Resections were taken during corrective heart surgery, and the thymus tissue came from these. Sequencing input: thymus tissue. These receptors were obtained from a boy younger than two with a congenital heart defect but otherwise immunologically healthy.

V usage is TRBV18 and J usage is TRBJ2-7, with 12 bases that match TRBD2. J gave up 1 base and V 6 bases, and 7 bases lay outside the gene matches. This CDR3 spans 16 amino acids. Germline CDR1 reads KGHSH; CDR2 reads LQKENI. This chain's CDR3 is CASSPGLAGGSYEQYF. The CDR3 nucleotides read TGTGCCAGCTCCCCTGGCCTAGCGGGGGGGTCCTACGAGCAGTACTTC.

The chain combines TRBV9 with TRBJ1-2; D not resolved. With 7 bases removed from V and 0 bases from J, the gap between germline ends came to 16 bases. CDR3 length: 15 amino acids. From germline, CDR1 is SGDLS and CDR2 YYNGEE. The CDR3 DNA reads as TGTGCCAGCGCCCGGCAAAGGGCCGCTAACTATGGCTACACCTTC. Its protein product is CASARQRAANYGYTF.

The chain carries TRBV11-3 and TRBJ1-1; a possible D gene is TRBD1 (5 bases). The germline V and J ends were trimmed by 2 bases and 4 bases, with 14 bases remaining between them. The CDR3 loop spans 15 amino acids. Germline CDR1 and CDR2: SGHNT and YENEEA. CDR3 loop: CASSLYIGGGTEAFF. The CDR3 bases are TGTGCCAGCAGCTTATATATAGGTGGGGGCACTGAAGCTTTCTTT.

The rearrangement joins TRBV4-3 to TRBJ2-3; 8 bases line up with TRBD1. The germline gives CDR1 LGHNA, CDR2 YSLEER. The CDR3 is made up of 17 amino acids. With 3 bases clipped from V and 1 base from J, the junction kept 9 bases outside the gene matches. In DNA, the CDR3 is TGCGCCAGCAGCCAGGGTGGTACGGGACAGGGCACAGATACGCAGTATTTT. This sequence encodes CASSQGGTGQGTDTQYF.

This clone was detected once. This sequence joins TRBV5-1 and TRBJ2-5; no clear D gene. Trimming removed 0 bases at V and 3 bases at J, with 9 bases between. Germline V gene lookup returns CDR1 SGHRS and CDR2 YFSETQ. The CDR3 runs 14 residues. The chain's CDR3 is CASSLVGLEETQYF. The CDR3 nucleotides read TGCGCCAGCAGCTTGGTGGGCCTAGAAGAGACCCAGTACTTC.

V and J are TRBV6-5 and TRBJ1-1; D gene unclear. This CDR3 spans 14 amino acids. Germline V gives CDR1 MNHEY, CDR2 SVGAGI. Trimming took 8 bases from V and 1 from J, leaving 14 bases between them. CDR3 in amino acids: CASGRRASNTEAFF. DNA of the CDR3: TGTGCCAGCGGCCGGCGGGCCTCGAACACTGAAGCTTTCTTT.

The V call is TRBV28, the J call TRBJ1-5; a possible D gene is TRBD1 (5 bases). The V gene's germline CDR1 is MDHEN and CDR2 SYDVKM. This CDR3 spans 15 amino acids. The ends were cut back, 4 bases at V and 5 bases at J, with 15 bases in the middle. CDR3 in amino acids: CASSSIRDGDQPQHF. CDR3 coding DNA: TGTGCCAGCAGTTCTATCAGGGATGGTGATCAGCCCCAGCATTTT.

This chain connects TRBV2 to TRBJ2-7; maybe TRBD2 (5 bases). Trimming cost V 6 bases and J 5 bases, with 17 bases left between them. Germline CDR1 and CDR2: SNHLY and FYNNEI. The CDR3 spans 14 residues. The CDR3 region is CASRDSGSTHEQYF. For the CDR3, the DNA is TGTGCCAGCAGGGACTCCGGGTCCACACACGAGCAGTACTTC.

The chain employs TRBV9 and TRBJ2-1; 11 nucleotides line up with TRBD2. The CDR3 runs 15 residues. The trim removed 4 bases at V and 6 bases at J, leaving 6 bases unmatched. CDR1 and CDR2 from the germline V gene are SGDLS and YYNGEE. The CDR3 reads CASSRLAGYSNEQFF. For the CDR3, the DNA is TGTGCCAGCAGCCGACTAGCGGGGTACTCCAATGAGCAGTTCTTC.

The V gene is TRBV30, the J gene TRBJ1-2; D is undetermined. This CDR3 has 12 amino acids. The germline V gene has CDR1 GTSNPN and CDR2 SVGIG (reference sequence). V lost 5 bases and J lost 4, with 11 bases in between. CDR3 sequence: CAWGLLGYGYTF. The CDR3 nucleotides read TGTGCCTGGGGTCTCCTGGGCTATGGCTACACCTTC. Full variable domain (rest looked up from reference TRBV30 and TRBJ1-2): SQTIHQWPATLVQPVGSPLSLECTVEGTSNPNLYWYRQAAGRGLQLLFYSVGIGQISSEVPQNLSASRPQDRQFILSSKKLLLSDSGFYLCAWGLLGYGYTFGSGTRLTVV.

The gene calls are TRBV19 and TRBJ1-5; 7 bases line up with TRBD1. Per germline, CDR1 LNHDA and CDR2 SQIVND (reference sequence). Losses at the gene ends were 3 bases for V and 7 bases for J; bases not matched to a gene: 9. This CDR3 contains 15 residues. In DNA, the CDR3 is TGTGCCAGTAGTATCGTACAGGGGAGAGGGCAGCCCCAGCATTTT. This encodes CASSIVQGRGQPQHF.

This chain joins TRBV28 and TRBJ2-3; D is possibly TRBD2 (6 bases). V dropped 2 bases and J dropped 3 bases, with 21 bases sitting between them. CDR3 length: 18 residues. Germline V gene data show CDR1 as MDHEN and CDR2 as SYDVKM. This chain's CDR3 is CASSLEGTAAGRTDTQYF. In nucleotides, the CDR3 is TGTGCCAGCAGTTTAGAGGGTACGGCGGCGGGGCGGACAGATACGCAGTATTTT. The variable domain in full, with the rest retrieved from reference TRBV28 and TRBJ2-3, is DVKVTQSSRYLVKRTGEKVFLECVQDMDHENMFWYRQDPGLGLRLIYFSYDVKMKEKGDIPEGYSVSREKKERFSLILESASTNQTSMYLCASSLEGTAAGRTDTQYFGPGTRLTVL.

This chain connects TRBV7-9 to TRBJ1-3; D gene uncertain. The CDR3 covers 16 residues. Germline-derived CDR1 and CDR2 are SEHNR and FQNEAQ (reference sequence). V shed 4 bases and J shed 0 bases, with 13 bases lying between them. The CDR3 coding sequence is TGTGCCAGCAGCTCGCGTGACACGCTCTCTGGAAACACCATATATTTT. It encodes CASSSRDTLSGNTIYF.

This chain uses TRBV6-5 with TRBJ1-5, with TRBD1 matching 9 bases. This CDR3 is 13 amino acids long. Germline CDR1 is MNHEY and CDR2 is SVGAGI. Trimming took 2 bases from V and 8 from J; bases not matched to a gene: 1. In DNA form, the CDR3 reads TGTGCCAGCAGTTACAGACAGGGGGAGCCCCAGCATTTT. Residues: CASSYRQGEPQHF.